This T cell receptor (beta chain) was found in a study of T cell responses to AZD1222 COVID-19 vaccine. Regarding the study as a whole: As reported, nearly half of all spike-specific TCRs target variant regions that are unmutated. Most donors were white British, females outnumbered males, and clonal diversity was possibly underestimated.

Measured with immunoSEQ multiplex PCR; TCRdb has only the in-frame clones, and not every one. The sample records some 89,000 clones, more than 70% being singletons. Of note for this clone: Antigen specificity is unknown.

V was pared by 5 bases and J by 3 bases, with 5 bases of the junction left unmatched. CDR3 length: 14 amino acids. CDR1 SGHRS and CDR2 YFSETQ come from the germline V gene. This chain links TRBV5-1 with TRBJ2-7; the match to TRBD2 covers 10 bases. The sequence was collected from an adult in good health. The specimen comprised peripheral blood, sampled on day 0 of AZD1222 vaccination. The CDR3 DNA reads TGCGCCAGCAGTCCTAGCGGGGGATACTACGAGCAGTACTTC. This codes for CASSPSGGYYEQYF.